Each of the 20 T cell receptor beta chains below was sequenced from the same sample in a study of T cell repertoires in cytomegalovirus infection. In TCRdb, the reads were re-called with MiXCR into one record per CDR3 protein. The sample contains hundreds of thousands of distinct CDR3 sequences, roughly 36% of which appear only once. Their antigens remain unidentified. Sequencing used cultured PBMCs, obtained from culture after CMV antigen stimulation. These receptors were obtained from a human donor in good health (CMV status not recorded). Some clones in this sample may be carry-over from other donors' samples.

This clonotype has only a few counts. The V and J genes are TRBV5-1 and TRBJ2-3; 13 nucleotides line up with TRBD2. The V segment lost 4 bases and the J segment 3 bases; nucleotides outside the gene matches: 5. Germline V lookup: CDR1 SGHRS, CDR2 YFSETQ. This CDR3 comprises 16 residues. The CDR3 coding sequence is TGCGCCAGCAGCCGTGGACTAGCGGGGGAGACAGATACGCAGTATTTT. It is translated as CASSRGLAGETDTQYF.

In its sample, this clonotype was seen a few times. CDR3 sequence: CASSESGEYEQYF. CDR3 coding DNA: TGTGCCAGCAGCGAGAGCGGGGAATACGAGCAGTACTTC. The rearrangement uses TRBV2 and TRBJ2-7; 7 nucleotides line up with TRBD2. Germline V gene sequence: CDR1 SNHLY, CDR2 FYNNEI. The trim removed 6 bases at V and 4 bases at J, leaving 6 bases unmatched. The CDR3 runs 13 residues.

This clonotype was seen only a few times. The rearrangement links TRBV4-2 to TRBJ2-7; 9 nucleotides agree with TRBD2. CDR1 is LGHNA, CDR2 YNFKEQ, per germline. This CDR3 contains 17 residues. V gave up 3 bases and J gave up 1 base; unmatched junction bases: 10. The CDR3 sequence: CASSHRITTSGSYEQYF. CDR3 nucleotide sequence: TGTGCCAGCAGCCACCGCATCACGACTAGCGGATCCTACGAGCAGTACTTC.

The chain couples TRBV7-9 to TRBJ2-1; 11 positions match TRBD2. The CDR3 contains 14 residues. Trimming removed 7 bases from V and 8 bases from J; junction bases left unmatched: 7. The germline V gene encodes CDR1 SEHNR and CDR2 FQNEAQ (reference sequence). This CDR3 reads CASTTSGSIYEQFF. CDR3 bases: TGTGCCAGCACCACTAGCGGGAGTATATATGAGCAGTTCTTC.

The V call is TRBV6-1, the J call TRBJ2-7; D tentatively fits TRBD1 or TRBD2 (5 bases each). The V end was cut by 6 bases, the J end by 3 bases, with 12 bases between. The CDR3 is 13 amino acids. CDR1 is MNHNS and CDR2 is SASEGT in the germline V gene. The CDR3: CASRPPGLYEQYF. In DNA, the CDR3 is TGTGCCAGCAGGCCTCCGGGGCTCTACGAGCAGTACTTC.

The chain has TRBV7-9 and TRBJ2-3; D gene unclear. The CDR3 sequence is 15 residues long. The germline V gene encodes CDR1 SEHNR and CDR2 FQNEAQ (reference sequence). The ends were cut back, 2 bases at V and 5 bases at J, with 14 bases in the middle. This CDR3 is CASSLRAGSGDTQYF. CDR3 nucleotides: TGTGCCAGCAGCTTACGGGCCGGGTCGGGAGATACGCAGTATTTT.

This clonotype was counted at least ten times. The chain combines TRBV7-2 with TRBJ1-5; D may be TRBD1 (5 bases). V dropped 5 bases and J dropped 0 bases, with 11 bases sitting between them. The CDR3 sequence is 15 residues long. From germline, CDR1 is SGHTA and CDR2 FQGNSA. The DNA for the CDR3 is TGTGCCAGCAGCCCCAGACAGTATAGCAATCAGCCCCAGCATTTT. This gives the protein CASSPRQYSNQPQHF. The variable domain in full, completed from reference TRBV7-2 and TRBJ1-5, reads GAGVSQSPSNKVTEKGKDVELRCDPISGHTALYWYRQSLGQGLEFLIYFQGNSAPDKSGLPSDRFSAERTGGSVSTLTIQRTQQEDSAVYLCASSPRQYSNQPQHFGDGTRLSIL.

The V and J genes are TRBV19 and TRBJ2-5, with D perhaps matching TRBD1 (6 bases). V lost 6 bases and J lost 1, with 9 bases in between. The length of the CDR3 is 13 residues. Germline V gene data show CDR1 as LNHDA and CDR2 as SQIVND (reference sequence). Written as DNA, the CDR3 is TGTGCCAGTAGCTGGACAGCCCAAGAGACCCAGTACTTC. Its protein product is CASSWTAQETQYF.

This clonotype came up once. The rearrangement links TRBV20-1 to TRBJ2-3, with D perhaps matching TRBD1 (6 bases). Per the germline V gene, CDR1 is DFQATT and CDR2 is SNEGSKA (reference sequence). V lost 6 bases and J lost 0, with 16 bases in between. There are 15 residues in the CDR3. The CDR3 is CSALGALTSTDTQYF. The CDR3 bases are TGCAGTGCCCTGGGGGCCTTAACTAGCACAGATACGCAGTATTTT.

This clonotype was detected a few times. The chain couples TRBV7-2 to TRBJ2-7, with 7 bases aligning to TRBD2. The V segment lost 5 bases and the J segment 4 bases; nucleotides outside the gene matches: 8. The CDR3 length is 14 residues. Germline CDR1 is SGHTA and CDR2 is FQGNSA. The DNA of the CDR3 is TGTGCCAGCAGCATCGGACTAGTTTCGTACGAGCAGTACTTC. Protein sequence: CASSIGLVSYEQYF.

This clonotype was counted between two and nine times. The chain joins TRBV12-3 or TRBV12-4 to TRBJ1-4; 10 bases line up with TRBD1. The V and J ends lost 4 bases and 5 bases, in that order; junction bases with no gene match: 7. This CDR3 spans 16 amino acids. The CDR3: CASSSPPGQGNEKLFF. The CDR3 nucleotides read TGTGCCAGCAGTTCACCCCCGGGACAGGGGAATGAAAAACTGTTTTTT.

This clonotype was recorded once. The chain uses TRBV19 and TRBJ1-4, with 7 positions matching TRBD1. V was clipped by 9 bases and J by 10 bases; unmatched bases: 8. The CDR3 consists of 12 residues. Per germline, CDR1 LNHDA and CDR2 SQIVND (reference sequence). CDR3 DNA: TGTGCCAGCGGGGGGACAGTGGGAAAACTGTTTTTT. Residues: CASGGTVGKLFF.

The genes are TRBV7-2 and TRBJ2-7; D unresolved. The V and J ends lost 2 bases and 2 bases respectively, with 16 bases between them. This CDR3 is 16 amino acids long. The germline V gene has CDR1 SGHTA and CDR2 FQGNSA. The CDR3 loop is CASSLQRQTLPYEQYF. As DNA, the CDR3 is TGTGCCAGCAGCTTACAGAGGCAGACCTTACCCTACGAGCAGTACTTC. The entire variable domain, with the rest obtained from reference TRBV7-2 and TRBJ2-7, is as follows: GAGVSQSPSNKVTEKGKDVELRCDPISGHTALYWYRQSLGQGLEFLIYFQGNSAPDKSGLPSDRFSAERTGGSVSTLTIQRTQQEDSAVYLCASSLQRQTLPYEQYFGPGTRLTVT.

V usage is TRBV5-1 and J usage is TRBJ2-3; 10 positions agree with TRBD2. V lost 6 bases to trimming and J lost 1 base; unmatched junction nucleotides: 5. Germline loops: CDR1 SGHRS, CDR2 YFSETQ. This CDR3 region has 15 residues. The CDR3 region has the DNA TGCGCCAGCAAGCGGGGGGGCCGAGGCACAGATACGCAGTATTTT. Protein sequence: CASKRGGRGTDTQYF.

This sequence joins TRBV28 and TRBJ1-5; 8 bases align to TRBD1. Losses at the gene ends were 1 base for V and 7 bases for J; bases not matched to a gene: 6. The germline V gene has CDR1 MDHEN and CDR2 SYDVKM. The CDR3 runs to 15 residues. This chain's CDR3 is CASSLSTGGRQPQHF. The CDR3 DNA reads TGTGCCAGCAGTTTATCCACAGGGGGGAGGCAGCCCCAGCATTTT.

The sample holds a few counts of this clonotype. The V call is TRBV6-1, the J call TRBJ1-1; D remains ambiguous. CDR1 and CDR2 from the germline V gene are MNHNS and SASEGT. The CDR3 covers 14 residues. Trimming removed 1 base from V and 6 bases from J, with 12 bases in between. CDR3 in DNA: TGTGCCAGCAGTGAAGTTGGGTTCAGAGCTGAAGCTTTCTTT. Protein sequence: CASSEVGFRAEAFF.

This clonotype was picked up many times. This chain connects TRBV7-2 to TRBJ2-7; tentatively, D is TRBD2 (6 bases). Trimming pared 2 bases from V and 2 bases from J, leaving 10 bases between. Germline assignment: CDR1 SGHTA and CDR2 FQGNSA. The CDR3 has 14 residues. CDR3 DNA: TGTGCCAGCAGCTTACAGGACTATACCTACGAGCAGTACTTC. Encoded protein: CASSLQDYTYEQYF.

The chain links TRBV5-5 to TRBJ1-5; D is perhaps TRBD1 (6 bases). Germline CDR1 and CDR2: SGHKS and YYEKEE (reference sequence). CDR3 length: 14 residues. V was clipped by 3 bases and J by 5 bases, with 12 bases between them. CDR3 in amino acids: CASSSGQTYQPQHF. CDR3 nucleotide sequence: TGTGCCAGCAGCTCTGGACAGACATATCAGCCCCAGCATTTT.

The chain couples TRBV6-5 to TRBJ2-7; possible D gene TRBD1, 5 bases. The CDR3 runs to 12 residues. Germline CDR1 reads MNHEY; CDR2 reads SVGAGI. Deletions cut 6 bases from V and 7 bases from J, with 13 bases between. The CDR3 DNA reads TGTGCCAGCAGCAGAACCAGGGAAGAGCAGTACTTC. It is translated as CASSRTREEQYF.

This clonotype has only a few counts. The rearrangement joins TRBV29-1 to TRBJ2-3, with TRBD2 identical over 8 bases. After removal of 1 base from V and 4 bases from J, the junction contained 4 bases not matched to a gene. Germline V lookup: CDR1 SQVTM, CDR2 ANQGSEA. The CDR3 is made up of 14 amino acids. CDR3 in DNA: TGCAGCGTTGAAGTTCGGCGGGAGGCAGATACGCAGTATTTT. This gives the protein CSVEVRREADTQYF.